These T cell receptor beta chains were read from a single sample in a study of T cell clones after liver transplantation. Sequenced by immunoSEQ multiplex PCR; TCRdb stores in-frame clones only, minus some. The sample carries under 130,000 clones, around 84% recorded once. The source material was CD4+ T cells from blood, sampled approximately 50 months after liver transplant. These receptor sequences come from a human patient who received a liver transplant. Some of these T cells may belong to the graft donor. The CDR3 runs from the conserved cysteine through the conserved F or W. The D gene is left open where the match is weak. The size field is filled for only some rows; it gives once, few, many or a size class.

d_gene,v_gene,abundance,j_gene,CDR3nt,CDR3aa
-,TRBV7-9,few,TRBJ1-6,TGTGCCAGCAGCTTCTCTAGTGGGTCACCCCTCCACTTT,CASSFSSGSPLHF
-,TRBV5-6,few,TRBJ2-1,TGTGCCAGCAGCTTTGGACAGAGCTCCTACAATGAGCAGTTCTTC,CASSFGQSSYNEQFF
-,TRBV19,-,TRBJ2-3,TGTGCCAGTAGACGGACGATCACAGATACGCAGTATTTT,CASRRTITDTQYF
-,TRBV29-1,-,TRBJ2-7,TGCAGCGTAACCGGGAGCCTAGGAAAGAGCTCCTACGAGCAGTACTTC,CSVTGSLGKSSYEQYF
-,TRBV28,-,TRBJ2-7,TGTGCCAGCAAGGGCCGACTCTACGAGCAGTACTTC,CASKGRLYEQYF
-,TRBV27,-,TRBJ2-7,TGTGCCAGCAGTTGGCTACAGGGCCGCGAGCAGTACTTC,CASSWLQGREQYF
-,TRBV28,-,TRBJ1-2,TGTGCCAGCAGTCCCCAAGGCAGGGCAGTAAGTGGCTACACCTTC,CASSPQGRAVSGYTF
-,TRBV6-5,-,TRBJ2-7,TGTGCCACCAGTCCCCAGGGGATTAATTGCGAGCAGTACTTC,CATSPQGINCEQYF
-,TRBV4-3,-,TRBJ1-1,TGCGCCAGCAGCGACCAGAACACTGAAGCTTTCTTT,CASSDQNTEAFF
-,TRBV28,once,TRBJ1-4,TGTGCCAGCAGTTTATTGGGCGCGAAACTGTTTTTT,CASSLLGAKLFF
-,TRBV2,-,TRBJ1-2,TGTGCCAGCGGACAGCTTGGCTACACCTTC,CASGQLGYTF
TRBD1,TRBV5-1,once,TRBJ1-1,TGCGCCAGCACACACCAGACAGGGGCTATGAACACTGAAGCTTTCTTT,CASTHQTGAMNTEAFF
-,TRBV19,-,TRBJ2-2,TGTGCCAGTAGTATAGAGCGGCAATCTACCGGGGAGCTGTTTTTT,CASSIERQSTGELFF
-,TRBV28,-,TRBJ1-2,TGTGCCAGCAGGACTTCGGACTATGGCTACACCTTC,CASRTSDYGYTF
-,TRBV4-1,-,TRBJ1-5,TGCGCCAGCAGCCAAGATCGGGGCAATCAGCCCCAGCATTTT,CASSQDRGNQPQHF
-,TRBV18,-,TRBJ1-2,TGTGCCAGCTCACCGTTGGCTAACTATGGCTACACCTTC,CASSPLANYGYTF
TRBD1,TRBV29-1,-,TRBJ2-2,TGCAGCGTTGATATCCGGGACAGGGGGCGCGGGGCATCCGGGGAGCTGTTTTTT,CSVDIRDRGRGASGELFF
TRBD1,TRBV7-9,-,TRBJ1-2,TGTGCCAGCAGCTTCCGGGACAGGGGGCCATTTACCTATGGCTACACCTTC,CASSFRDRGPFTYGYTF
TRBD2,TRBV11-2,-,TRBJ2-3,TGTGCCAGCAGCCTTAGCGGGGCCACAGATACGCAGTATTTT,CASSLSGATDTQYF
TRBD2,TRBV7-2,-,TRBJ2-7,TGTGCCAGCAGCTTAGCGGGGGGGTCCTACGAGCAGTACTTC,CASSLAGGSYEQYF
TRBD2,TRBV11-2,-,TRBJ2-3,TGTGCCAGCAGCTTAGGGGTCCTAGCGGCGGGCACAGATACGCAGTATTTT,CASSLGVLAAGTDTQYF
TRBD2,TRBV2,-,TRBJ2-7,TGTGCCAGCAGAAGGACCGGGGGGGTAAGCTCCTACGAGCAGTACTTC,CASRRTGGVSSYEQYF
-,TRBV28,few,TRBJ1-2,TGTGCCAGCGTCTTCGCCACGGGGTGGGGCGGCTACACCTTC,CASVFATGWGGYTF
-,TRBV7-9,few,TRBJ1-2,TGTGCCAGCAGCTTAGAATTAGGGGGGTCCTATGGCTACACCTTC,CASSLELGGSYGYTF
TRBD1,TRBV6-5,-,TRBJ1-2,TGTGCCAGCAGTTACTCAGGACAGGGACACCTCTATGGCTACACCTTC,CASSYSGQGHLYGYTF
-,TRBV7-3,-,TRBJ1-5,TGTGCCAGCAGCCCCCTCGACATGAGCAATCAGCCCCAGCATTTT,CASSPLDMSNQPQHF
TRBD2,TRBV4-2,-,TRBJ2-7,TGTGCCAGCAGCCAAGTTCTGGCTAGCGGCTCCTACGAGCAGTACTTC,CASSQVLASGSYEQYF
TRBD1,TRBV5-6,-,TRBJ2-7,TGTGCCAGCAGCCCAACAAACGACAGGGGGCTGGACGAGCAGTACTTC,CASSPTNDRGLDEQYF
-,TRBV5-6,-,TRBJ2-3,TGTGCCAGCAGCCCCGCGGGGTTAGACACAGATACGCAGTATTTT,CASSPAGLDTDTQYF